These 17 T cell receptor beta chains came from one sample sequenced in a study of T cell clonality in common variable immunodeficiency. Profiled with immunoSEQ multiplex PCR; TCRdb holds only in-frame clones, not every one. This sample comprises 50,000 to 55,000 clones, none seen once only. The sample consisted of peripheral blood mononuclear cells. The source is a person aged 18 to 70 in good health.

Comments on this clone: The CDR3 end falls 3 residues outside the read, so it is completed with the germline J gene. The chain has TRBV6-2 or TRBV6-3 and TRBJ1-2; D ambiguous. The germline V gene has CDR1 MNHEY and CDR2 SVGEGT. CDR3 size: 13 residues. The CDR3 region is CASTGSSYNDYTF. CDR3 bases read: TGTGCCAGCACTGGTAGCTCCTACAATGAC.

This clone was counted only a few times. CDR3 in amino acids: CASNDRRGPYNSPLHF. The DNA read from the CDR3 is TGTGCCAGTAACGACAGGCGGGGGCCCTATAATTCACCC. J is TRBJ1-6 and V is TRBV19; TRBD1 is a possible D gene (6 bases). With the read ending 3 residues before the CDR3 end, the germline J gene is used to fill in that end. The CDR3 has 16 residues. In germline, CDR1 is LNHDA, CDR2 SQIVND (reference sequence). Trimming took 7 bases from V and 2 from J, leaving 15 bases between them.

Ten or more counts support this clone. The read finishes 3 residues shy of the CDR3 end, and the germline J gene is used to complete it. The chain couples TRBV11-2 to TRBJ1-4; weak D call: TRBD1 (6 bases). The CDR3 is 15 amino acids. The germline CDR1 and CDR2 sequences are SGHAT and FQNNGV. V was trimmed by 1 base and J by 7 bases, leaving 13 bases between them. CDR3 amino acids: CASSLGGQGPEKLFF. The CDR3 bases that were read are TGTGCCAGCAGCTTAGGGGGGCAGGGTCCTGAAAAA.

The table lists this clone with many counts. The read is 3 residues too short to cover the CDR3 end, so that end is filled in from the germline J gene. The V call is TRBV30, the J call TRBJ2-2; D may be TRBD1 (5 bases). Trimming left V 0 bases short and J 7 bases short, with 15 bases between. CDR1 is GTSNPN, CDR2 SVGIG, per germline (reference sequence). This CDR3 region has 15 residues. The CDR3 bases that were read are TGTGCCTGGAGTGTAGTCAGGGCCGCTGGCGGGGAG. It yields the protein CAWSVVRAAGGE. The whole CDR3 sequence reads CAWSVVRAAGGELFF. The entire variable domain, with the rest obtained from reference TRBV30 and TRBJ2-2, is as follows: SQTIHQWPATLVQPVGSPLSLECTVEGTSNPNLYWYRQAAGRGLQLLFYSVGIGQISSEVPQNLSASRPQDRQFILSSKKLLLSDSGFYLCAWSVVRAAGGELFFGEGSRLTVL.

This clone was detected many times. The sequenced fragment ends 3 residues before the CDR3 boundary, so the rest is inferred from the germline J gene. This sequence joins TRBV20-1 and TRBJ2-7, with 7 bases that match TRBD2. Germline trimming cut 4 bases from V and 3 bases from J; bases unmatched to any gene: 9. This CDR3 has 14 amino acids. Germline V gives CDR1 DFQATT, CDR2 SNEGSKA (reference sequence). Partial CDR3 DNA: TGCAGTGCTAAAAGTGCGACTAGCAGCTACGAG. Protein: CSAKSATSSYE. The whole CDR3 region reads CSAKSATSSYEQYF.

In its sample, this clone was seen a few times. Coverage ceases 3 residues before the CDR3 finishes, and the germline J gene fills in the end. V and J are TRBV7-3 and TRBJ1-2; a weak D match, TRBD1 (5 bases). Per the germline V gene, CDR1 is SGHTA and CDR2 is FQGTGA. This CDR3 spans 20 amino acids. CDR3 sequence: CASSLTRGLAGGASTDTYTF. The sequenced CDR3 bases are TGTGCCAGCAGCTTAACTAGGGGACTAGCGGGAGGAGCGAGCACAGATACC.

In its sample, this clone was seen many times. The read finishes 3 residues shy of the CDR3 end, and the germline J gene is used to complete it. V is TRBV19 and J is TRBJ1-1; 9 nucleotides align to TRBD1. V shed 1 base and J 4 bases; nucleotides not matched to a gene: 1. Per the germline V gene, CDR1 is LNHDA and CDR2 is SQIVND (reference sequence). The CDR3 is 14 residues long. Incomplete CDR3 DNA: TGTGCCAGTAGTATAGGGGACAGGGTCACTGAA. It codes for CASSIGDRVTE. The full-length CDR3 reads as CASSIGDRVTEAFF.

This clone was counted many times. The observed sequence ends 3 residues before the CDR3 terminus, with the missing tail filled in from the germline J gene. This chain joins TRBV18 and TRBJ2-5; 7 bases align to TRBD1. The CDR3 has 13 amino acids. Looked up from germline, CDR1 is KGHSH and CDR2 is LQKENI. The junction had 3 bases not matched to a gene; V was cut back by 6 bases and J by 2 bases. The DNA read from the CDR3 is TGTGCCAGCTCGTCGGGACAGCAAGAGACC. Amino acid sequence: CASSSGQQET. Given in full, the CDR3 is CASSSGQQETQYF.

This clone appeared a few times. The sequenced fragment ends 3 residues before the CDR3 boundary, so the rest is inferred from the germline J gene. The V gene is TRBV19, the J gene TRBJ1-3; no definite D call. V shed 8 bases and J shed 8 bases, with 7 bases lying between them. Germline loops: CDR1 LNHDA, CDR2 SQIVND (reference sequence). The CDR3 is 10 residues long. CDR3 DNA, as far as it was read: TGTGCCAGTCCCGGGGACACC. Its protein is CASPGDT. The entire CDR3 reads CASPGDTIYF.

This clone has ten or more counts. From the germline J gene comes the end of the CDR3, since the read stops 3 residues before it. The chain joins TRBV6-2 or TRBV6-3 to TRBJ2-7; D is ambiguous. The CDR3 covers 12 residues. CDR1 and CDR2 (germline): MNHEY, SVGEGT. The V and J ends lost 7 bases and 5 bases respectively, with 12 bases between them. The part of the CDR3 DNA that was read is TGTGCCAGCACCCCCCCGTCGGACGAG. This gives the protein CASTPPSDE. The full CDR3 is CASTPPSDEQYF.

This clone was observed many times. The read is 3 residues too short to cover the CDR3 end, so that end is filled in from the germline J gene. This chain uses TRBV5-8 with TRBJ2-3; the D is unclear. V lost 2 bases and J lost 0, with 7 bases in between. The CDR3 covers 14 residues. The V gene's germline CDR1 is SGHTS and CDR2 YDEGEE. The CDR3 reads CASSFRLSTDTQYF. The CDR3 DNA, read in part, is TGTGCCAGCAGCTTCCGACTTAGCACAGATACG.

On this clone: Read sequence stops 3 residues before the CDR3 end, and the germline J gene provides the missing end. The rearrangement links TRBV7-3 to TRBJ1-1; D call uncertain. The CDR3 runs to 13 residues. The germline V gene has CDR1 SGHTA and CDR2 FQGTGA. The CDR3 DNA, read in part, is TGTGCCAGCAGCTTTAATGGCAACCCAGAA. Its protein is CASSFNGNPE. The entire CDR3 protein is CASSFNGNPEAFF.

This clone showed up many times. The read stops 3 residues short of the end of the CDR3; the missing end is completed from the germline J gene. This chain joins TRBV11-2 and TRBJ2-3; D unclear. The CDR3 totals 11 residues. Deletions cut 1 base from V and 8 bases from J, with 4 bases between. Germline-derived CDR1 and CDR2 are SGHAT and FQNNGV. CDR3 DNA (partial): TGTGCCAGCAGCTTAGTCGTTACG. Its translation: CASSLVVT. The whole CDR3 reads CASSLVVTQYF.

This clone was counted ten times or more. The read terminates 3 residues ahead of where the CDR3 ends, so the germline J gene completes it. This chain links TRBV7-8 with TRBJ2-1; a possible D gene is TRBD1 (6 bases). Germline CDR1 reads SGHVS; CDR2 reads FQNEAQ. V was clipped by 8 bases and J by 3 bases, with 14 bases between them. CDR3 length equals 14 residues. CDR3 amino acids: CASAGTGYYNEQFF. The sequenced part of the CDR3 DNA is TGTGCCAGCGCTGGAACAGGGTACTACAATGAG.

A note on this clone: Sequencing ends 3 residues short of the CDR3 end; the germline J gene provides the rest. The rearrangement links TRBV7-2 to TRBJ2-2, with D possibly TRBD2 on 5 matching bases. The germline gives CDR1 SGHTA, CDR2 FQGNSA. CDR3 length: 15 residues. This CDR3 reads CASSSPGFWGEKLFF. Incomplete CDR3 DNA: TGTGCCAGCAGCTCGCCGGGGTTTTGGGGTGAAAAG.

A remark on this clone: The sequence runs out 3 residues before the end of the CDR3; the remainder is reconstructed from the germline J gene. The V call is TRBV6-2 or TRBV6-3, the J call TRBJ1-5, with 7 bases aligning to TRBD1. This CDR3 comprises 16 residues. V lost 5 bases and J lost 5; bases outside the gene matches: 12. Germline CDR1 and CDR2: MNHEY and SVGEGT. CDR3 bases read: TGTGCCAGCAGTGGTGGGGACAGCCCCCCATATCAGCCC. Translation: CASSGGDSPPYQP. In full, the CDR3 is CASSGGDSPPYQPQHF.

This clone appeared many times. The read finishes 3 residues shy of the CDR3 end, and the germline J gene is used to complete it. The chain uses TRBV5-6 and TRBJ2-2; D may be TRBD2 (5 bases). Looked up from germline, CDR1 is SGHDT and CDR2 is YYEEEE. This CDR3 is built from 13 residues. CDR3 bases read: TGTGCCAGCAGTAAGATAGACGGGGAAAAG. Amino acid sequence: CASSKIDGEK. The entire CDR3 is CASSKIDGEKLFF.